This T cell receptor beta chain was observed in a study of blood T cell repertoires in COVID-19. Turning to the study itself: Collection of acute and convalescent COVID-19 samples took place in the United States, Italy and Spain. Nucleic acid was either cDNA or gDNA, and it came from T cells, B-cell-depleted T cells, or PBMCs.

Germline trimming cut 4 bases from V and 4 bases from J; bases unmatched to any gene: 4. This CDR3 is 12 amino acids long. Looked up from germline, CDR1 is GTSNPN and CDR2 is SVGIG (reference sequence). In the original processing: Cell counts per sample came from amplifying reference gene primers. Generated by immunoSEQ multiplex PCR, the TCRdb table keeps only in-frame clones and is missing some. That table supplies the V and J calls and clone size; D and trimming were determined from the DNA. This repertoire shows roughly 200,000 clones, about 83% found once; its top ten account for approximately 5.1%.

The sequencing input was peripheral blood. The clonotype originates from a woman in her seventies with active or convalescent COVID-19. The chain combines TRBV30 with TRBJ2-7; TRBD2 agrees at 7 bases. The CDR3 loop is CAWTSGFYEQYF. As DNA, the CDR3 is TGTGCCTGGACTAGCGGATTTTACGAGCAGTACTTC.